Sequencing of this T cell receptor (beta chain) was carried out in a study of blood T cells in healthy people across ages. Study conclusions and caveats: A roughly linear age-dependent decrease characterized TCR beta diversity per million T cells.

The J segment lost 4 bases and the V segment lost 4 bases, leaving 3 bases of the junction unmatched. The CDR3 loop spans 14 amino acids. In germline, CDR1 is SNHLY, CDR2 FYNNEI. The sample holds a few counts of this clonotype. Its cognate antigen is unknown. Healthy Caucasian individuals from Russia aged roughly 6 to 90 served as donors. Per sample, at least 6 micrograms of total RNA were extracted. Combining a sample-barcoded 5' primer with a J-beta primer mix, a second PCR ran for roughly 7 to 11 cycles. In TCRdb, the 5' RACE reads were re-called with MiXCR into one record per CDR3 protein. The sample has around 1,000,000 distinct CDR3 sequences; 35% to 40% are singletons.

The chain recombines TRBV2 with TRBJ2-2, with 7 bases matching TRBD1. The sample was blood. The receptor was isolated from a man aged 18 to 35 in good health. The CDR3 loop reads CASSGQGITGELFF. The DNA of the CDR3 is TGTGCCAGCAGTGGACAGGGTATCACCGGGGAGCTGTTTTTT.